This TCR beta chain stems from a study of blood T cell repertoires in COVID-19 (dated by TCRdb to 2018 to 2021). Context from the whole study: The collaborator samples originated in the United States, Italy and Spain and spanned the acute and convalescent phases of COVID-19. The material from the prospective study consisted of cDNA or gDNA derived from T cells, B-cell-depleted T cells, or PBMCs. The dataset comprised deeply sampled blood TCRbeta repertoires from subjects exposed to, actively infected with, or recovered from COVID-19. The repertoires were made available in a free public database intended to serve as a resource for research on the immune response to SARS-CoV-2. Samples came from the ongoing ImmuneRACE study (first 160 participants) plus 1,254 subjects from 6 global collaborators. Sample metadata almost always included a de-identified subject ID, COVID-19 status, age in years and sex. Where HLA class I and class II types were available, the types were taken from metadata supplied by the sample provider, not from assay-based typing.

TCRbeta CDR3 regions were amplified from genomic DNA by means of the immunoSEQ Assay, a bias-controlled multiplex PCR. The original methods were these. The number of nucleated cells in each sample was estimated by amplification of reference gene primers within the assay. To quantify the absolute abundance of each unique TCRbeta CDR3 rearrangement, sequence reads were collapsed and filtered. For each sample, productive Simpson clonality was calculated by taking the square root of Simpson's diversity index across productive rearrangements. In TCRdb, the immuneACCESS table is reduced to in-frame sequences with V and J assigned. These tables do not hold every clone; where another copy was compared, an unresolved V gene accounts for under half, and the others remain unexplained. That table supplies the V and J calls and clone size; D and trimming were determined from the DNA. This sample holds some 450,000 clones; 85% to 90% were observed only once. Roughly 0.87% of the sample is taken by the ten largest.

CDR3 length: 14 amino acids, cysteine to phenylalanine. Only the CDR3 part of the read is kept: 42 bases, read in frame from the first base. From the germline V gene, CDR1 is SGHRS and CDR2 is YFSETQ. Clipping removes 2 bases from V and 3 bases from J, with 5 as the unmatched junction base count. One collaborating source in Seattle enrolled patients while the patients were actively infected and followed the patients over time throughout the course of disease. Collaborating institutions collected whole blood in K2EDTA tubes following their own protocols. For TCRbeta analysis, collaborator samples were shipped as frozen whole blood, as isolated PBMCs, or as DNA extracted from either sample type. As regards this clone: Its antigen is not yet known. The sample holds no much larger clone one base away, and base qualities are not on file.

What the research found in general, with its limitations: Clinical and demographic metadata were provided uncurated, with the amount varying by source and participant.

Sequenced material: peripheral blood. This receptor was taken from a man younger than 35 with COVID-19, enrolled during active disease. The V and J genes are TRBV5-1 and TRBJ2-7; 7 middle bases align to TRBD2. At the DNA level, the sequence is TGCGCCAGCAGCTTCAACGGGGGGATCTACGAGCAGTACTTC. It is translated as CASSFNGGIYEQYF.